The sequence of this T cell receptor beta chain was determined in a study of beta chain features in type 1 diabetes. Findings and caveats of the study: Shorter TCRB CDR3s, moderately but significantly so, were found in Type 1 diabetes patients in all four CD4+ subsets.

CDR1 and CDR2 (germline): SGHRS, YFSETQ. Trimming shortened V by 3 bases and J by 0 bases, and 11 bases separated the two germline ends. This CDR3 spans 15 amino acids. Expressed TCRB transcripts got sequenced, as all isolated RNA was reverse transcribed. Sequencing used immunoSEQ multiplex PCR; TCRdb keeps in-frame clones, though not all of them. The top ten clones hold approximately 0.099% of a sample with about 620,000 clones, around 16% of them seen once. Of note for this clone: Antigen specificity is unknown.

Cells sorted by CD45RO/CCR7/CD25/CD127/CD95/CD27 comprised CD4+ naive, central memory, regulatory and stem cell-like memory cells. The chain is built from TRBV5-1 and TRBJ2-3, with D possibly being TRBD1 (6 bases). Sequencing used naive CD4+ T cells from blood. This receptor was taken from a man between 18 and 35 years old in good health. The CDR3, as DNA: TGCGCCAGCAGCTCCCTCAGGGGTAGCACAGATACGCAGTATTTT. Its translation: CASSSLRGSTDTQYF.